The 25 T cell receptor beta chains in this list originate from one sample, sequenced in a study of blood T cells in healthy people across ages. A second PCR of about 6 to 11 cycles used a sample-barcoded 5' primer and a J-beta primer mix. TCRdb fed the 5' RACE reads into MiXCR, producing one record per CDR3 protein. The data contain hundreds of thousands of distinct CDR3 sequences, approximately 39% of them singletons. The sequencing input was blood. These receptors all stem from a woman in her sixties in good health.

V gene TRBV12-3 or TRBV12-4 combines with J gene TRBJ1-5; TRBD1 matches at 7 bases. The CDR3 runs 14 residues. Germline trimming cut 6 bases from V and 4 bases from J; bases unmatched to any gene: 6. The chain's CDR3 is CASSDRQGNQPQHF. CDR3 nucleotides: TGTGCCAGCAGCGATCGACAGGGAAATCAGCCCCAGCATTTT.

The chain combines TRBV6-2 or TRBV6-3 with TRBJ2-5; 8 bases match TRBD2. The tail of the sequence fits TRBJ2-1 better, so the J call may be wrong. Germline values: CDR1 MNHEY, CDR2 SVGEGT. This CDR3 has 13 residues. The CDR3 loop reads CASRQTSVETQFF. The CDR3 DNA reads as TGTGCCAGCAGACAGACTAGCGTCGAGACCCAGTTCTTC.

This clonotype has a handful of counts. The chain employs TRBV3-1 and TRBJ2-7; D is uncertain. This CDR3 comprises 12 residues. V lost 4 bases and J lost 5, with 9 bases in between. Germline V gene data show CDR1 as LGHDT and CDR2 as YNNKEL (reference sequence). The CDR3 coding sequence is TGTGCCAGCAGCCCCAATCCCCACGAGCAGTACTTC. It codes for CASSPNPHEQYF.

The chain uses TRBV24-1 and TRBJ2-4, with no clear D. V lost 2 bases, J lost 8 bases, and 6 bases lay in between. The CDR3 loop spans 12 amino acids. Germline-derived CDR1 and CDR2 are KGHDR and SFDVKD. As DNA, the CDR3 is TGTGCCACCAGTGATTGGAGCGACATTCAGTACTTC. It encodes CATSDWSDIQYF.

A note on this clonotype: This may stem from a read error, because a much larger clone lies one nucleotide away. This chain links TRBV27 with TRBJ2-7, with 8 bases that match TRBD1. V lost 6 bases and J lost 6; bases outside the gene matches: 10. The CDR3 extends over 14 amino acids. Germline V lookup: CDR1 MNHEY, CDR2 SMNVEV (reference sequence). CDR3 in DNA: TGTGCCAGCAGCCGGCAAGGACAGGGCCTCGAGCAGTACTTC. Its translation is CASSRQGQGLEQYF.

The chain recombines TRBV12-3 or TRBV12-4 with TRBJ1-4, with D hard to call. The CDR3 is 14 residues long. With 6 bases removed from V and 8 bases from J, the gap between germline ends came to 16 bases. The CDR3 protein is CASRVSGKIEKLFF. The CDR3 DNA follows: TGTGCCAGCAGGGTCTCGGGAAAGATCGAAAAACTGTTTTTT.

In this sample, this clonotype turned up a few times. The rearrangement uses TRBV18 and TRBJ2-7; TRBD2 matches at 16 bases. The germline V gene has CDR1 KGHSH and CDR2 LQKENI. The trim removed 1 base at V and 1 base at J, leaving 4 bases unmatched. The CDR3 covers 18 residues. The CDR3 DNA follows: TGTGCCAGCTCACCACGGGGACTAGCGGGAGGGGAATCCTACGAGCAGTACTTC. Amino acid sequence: CASSPRGLAGGESYEQYF. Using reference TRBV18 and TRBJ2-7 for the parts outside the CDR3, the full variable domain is NAGVMQNPRHLVRRRGQEARLRCSPMKGHSHVYWYRQLPEEGLKFMVYLQKENIIDESGMPKERFSAEFPKEGPSILRIQQVVRGDSAAYFCASSPRGLAGGESYEQYFGPGTRLTVT.

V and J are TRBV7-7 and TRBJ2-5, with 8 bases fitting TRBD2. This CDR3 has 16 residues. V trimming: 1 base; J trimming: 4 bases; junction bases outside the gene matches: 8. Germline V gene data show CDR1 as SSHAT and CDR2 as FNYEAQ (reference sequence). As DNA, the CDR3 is TGTGCCAGCAGCTTAGGTCAAGCGGGGGCTCGAGAGACCCAGTACTTC. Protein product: CASSLGQAGARETQYF.

The CDR3 is CASSLSQGKANYGYTF. For the CDR3, the DNA is TGTGCCAGCAGCTTGTCACAGGGGAAAGCGAACTATGGCTACACCTTC. This chain joins TRBV5-6 and TRBJ1-2; TRBD1 matches 7 bases. The V segment lost 1 base and the J segment 2 bases; nucleotides outside the gene matches: 8. The CDR3 loop spans 16 amino acids. CDR1 SGHDT and CDR2 YYEEEE come from the germline V gene.

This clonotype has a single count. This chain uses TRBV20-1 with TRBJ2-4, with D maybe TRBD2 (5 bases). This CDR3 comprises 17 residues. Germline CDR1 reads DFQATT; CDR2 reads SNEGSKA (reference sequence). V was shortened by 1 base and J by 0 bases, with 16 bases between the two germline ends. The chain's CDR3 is CSARGSKARGAKNIQYF. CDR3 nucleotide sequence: TGCAGTGCTAGAGGTTCAAAGGCCCGGGGAGCCAAAAACATTCAGTACTTC.

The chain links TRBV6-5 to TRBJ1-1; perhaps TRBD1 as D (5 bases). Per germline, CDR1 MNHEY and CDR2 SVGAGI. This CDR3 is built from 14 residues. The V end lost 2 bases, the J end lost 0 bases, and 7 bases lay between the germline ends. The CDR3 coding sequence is TGTGCCAGCAGTTACGGGGGATTGAACACTGAAGCTTTCTTT. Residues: CASSYGGLNTEAFF.

CDR3 nucleotides: TGTGCCAGCAGGGACCTGGAGGACGAGCAGTACTTC. This translates into CASRDLEDEQYF. The genes are TRBV2 and TRBJ2-4; the D gene is possibly TRBD2 (5 bases). The J call could be wrong; TRBJ2-7 is a better fit for the DNA end. Looked up from germline, CDR1 is SNHLY and CDR2 is FYNNEI. This CDR3 is 12 amino acids long.

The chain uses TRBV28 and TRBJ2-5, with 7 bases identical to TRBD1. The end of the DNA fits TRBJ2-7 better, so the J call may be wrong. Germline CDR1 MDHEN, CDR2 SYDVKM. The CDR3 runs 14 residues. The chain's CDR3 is CASRIDRARYEQYF. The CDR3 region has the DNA TGTGCCAGCAGGATTGACAGGGCTCGGTACGAGCAGTACTTC.

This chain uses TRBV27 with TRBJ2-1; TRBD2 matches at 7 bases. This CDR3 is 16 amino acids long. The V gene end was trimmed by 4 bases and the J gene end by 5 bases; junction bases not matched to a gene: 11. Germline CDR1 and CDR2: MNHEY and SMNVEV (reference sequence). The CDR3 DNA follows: TGTGCCAGCAGTTGGAGAGCGGCGGGAGTCGACAATGAGCAGTTCTTC. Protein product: CASSWRAAGVDNEQFF.

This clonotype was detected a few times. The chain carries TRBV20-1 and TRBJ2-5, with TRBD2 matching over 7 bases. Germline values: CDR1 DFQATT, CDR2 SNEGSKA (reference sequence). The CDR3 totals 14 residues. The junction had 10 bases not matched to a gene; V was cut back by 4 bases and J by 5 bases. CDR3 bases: TGCAGTGCTATCCCGAAGGGAGGGTTGGAGACCCAGTACTTC. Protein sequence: CSAIPKGGLETQYF.

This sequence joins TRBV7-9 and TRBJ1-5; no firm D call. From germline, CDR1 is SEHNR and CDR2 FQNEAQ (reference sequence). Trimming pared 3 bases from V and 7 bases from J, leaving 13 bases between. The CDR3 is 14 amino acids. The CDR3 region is CASSFGWEEQPQHF. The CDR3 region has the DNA TGTGCCAGCAGCTTCGGGTGGGAAGAACAGCCCCAGCATTTT.

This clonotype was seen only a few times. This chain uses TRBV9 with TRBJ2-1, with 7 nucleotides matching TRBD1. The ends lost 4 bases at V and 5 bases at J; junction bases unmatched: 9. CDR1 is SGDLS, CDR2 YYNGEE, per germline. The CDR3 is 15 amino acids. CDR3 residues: CASSSSTGSHNEQFF. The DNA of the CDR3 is TGTGCCAGCAGCTCTTCGACAGGGTCCCACAATGAGCAGTTCTTC. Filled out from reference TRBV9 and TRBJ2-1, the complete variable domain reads DSGVTQTPKHLITATGQRVTLRCSPRSGDLSVYWYQQSLDQGLQFLIQYYNGEERAKGNILERFSAQQFPDLHSELNLSSLELGDSALYFCASSSSTGSHNEQFFGPGTRLTVL.

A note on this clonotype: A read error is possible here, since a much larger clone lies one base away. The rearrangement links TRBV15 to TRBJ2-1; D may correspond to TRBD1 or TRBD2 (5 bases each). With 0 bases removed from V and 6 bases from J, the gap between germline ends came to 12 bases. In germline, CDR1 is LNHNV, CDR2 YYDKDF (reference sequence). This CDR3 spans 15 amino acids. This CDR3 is CATSRDSGTCNEQFF. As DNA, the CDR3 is TGTGCCACCAGCAGAGATTCAGGGACCTGCAATGAGCAGTTCTTC.

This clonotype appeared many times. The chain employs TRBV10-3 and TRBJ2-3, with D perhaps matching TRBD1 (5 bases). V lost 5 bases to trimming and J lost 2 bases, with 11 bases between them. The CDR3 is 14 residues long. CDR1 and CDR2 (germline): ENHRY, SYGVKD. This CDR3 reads CAISREDTTDTQYF. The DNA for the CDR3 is TGTGCCATCAGTCGTGAGGACACCACAGATACGCAGTATTTT.

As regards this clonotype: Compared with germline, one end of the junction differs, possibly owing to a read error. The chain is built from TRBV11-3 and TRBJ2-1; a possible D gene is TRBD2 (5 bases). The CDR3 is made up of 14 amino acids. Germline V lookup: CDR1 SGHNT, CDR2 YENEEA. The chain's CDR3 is CASSISGSYNERFF. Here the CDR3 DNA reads TGTGCCAGCAGCATATCGGGGTCCTACAATGAGCGGTTCTTC.

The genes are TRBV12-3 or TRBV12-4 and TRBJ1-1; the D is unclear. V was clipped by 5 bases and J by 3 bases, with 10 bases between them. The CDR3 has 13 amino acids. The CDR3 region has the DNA TGTGCCAGCAGTCCCAGGCCTCACACTGAAGCTTTCTTT. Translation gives CASSPRPHTEAFF.

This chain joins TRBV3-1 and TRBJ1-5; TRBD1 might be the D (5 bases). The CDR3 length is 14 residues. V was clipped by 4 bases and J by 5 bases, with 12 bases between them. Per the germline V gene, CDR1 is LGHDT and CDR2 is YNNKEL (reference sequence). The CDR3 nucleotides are TGTGCCAGCAGCCCCGGGACCAAAGATCAGCCCCAGCATTTT. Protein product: CASSPGTKDQPQHF.

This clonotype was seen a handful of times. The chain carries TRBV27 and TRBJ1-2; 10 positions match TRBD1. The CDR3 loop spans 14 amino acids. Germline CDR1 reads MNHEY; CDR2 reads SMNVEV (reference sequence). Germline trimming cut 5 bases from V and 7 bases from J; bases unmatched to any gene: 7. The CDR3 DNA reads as TGTGCCAGCAGTCCAACCGGGACAGGGGCTGGCTACACCTTC. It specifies CASSPTGTGAGYTF.

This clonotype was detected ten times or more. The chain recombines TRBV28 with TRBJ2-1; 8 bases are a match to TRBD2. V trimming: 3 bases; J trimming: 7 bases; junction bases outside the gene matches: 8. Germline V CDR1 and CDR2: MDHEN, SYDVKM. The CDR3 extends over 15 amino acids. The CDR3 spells CASSLAVRGGNEQFF. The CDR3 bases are TGTGCCAGCAGTTTGGCCGTCCGCGGGGGGAATGAGCAGTTCTTC. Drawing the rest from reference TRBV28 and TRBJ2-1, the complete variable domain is DVKVTQSSRYLVKRTGEKVFLECVQDMDHENMFWYRQDPGLGLRLIYFSYDVKMKEKGDIPEGYSVSREKKERFSLILESASTNQTSMYLCASSLAVRGGNEQFFGPGTRLTVL.

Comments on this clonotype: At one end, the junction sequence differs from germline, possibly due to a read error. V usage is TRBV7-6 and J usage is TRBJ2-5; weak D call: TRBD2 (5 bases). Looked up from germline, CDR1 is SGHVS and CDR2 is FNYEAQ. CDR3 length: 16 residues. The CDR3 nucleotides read TGTGCCTGCAGCTTAGCGACCCCTAGCTTCCAAGAGACCCAGTACTTC. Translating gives CACSLATPSFQETQYF.